The present T cell receptor beta chain was sequenced within a study of identical twins. About this clonotype: Its antigen is unidentified.

TCRdb itself ran the 5' RACE reads through MiXCR, one entry per CDR3 protein. The data contain around 550,000 distinct CDR3 sequences, 13% to 15% of them seen just once; the ten biggest clones take up roughly 0.43%. General study findings and limits: Twins' surplus sharing was weaker for beta out-of-frame sequences. It was out-of-frame TCR alpha sharing in monozygotic twins that models underestimated.

The same data also contributed to another study, on yellow fever vaccine responses in identical twins.

Sequenced sample: CD4+ T cells sorted from blood. The TCR was taken from a woman younger than 30 in good health.

This chain's CDR3 is CSGKQGGEQYF. For the CDR3, the DNA is TGCAGCGGCAAACAGGGGGGGGAGCAGTACTTC. The rearrangement uses TRBV29-1 and TRBJ2-7, with a possible D match to TRBD1 (8 bases). V lost 7 bases, J lost 7 bases, and 14 bases lay in between. This CDR3 is built from 11 residues. Looked up from germline, CDR1 is SQVTM and CDR2 is ANQGSEA.